Included here is one TCR beta chain sequence, with context. The data originate from a study of blood T cell repertoires in COVID-19. Study-wide context: The United States, Italy and Spain supplied acute and convalescent COVID-19 samples. The cDNA or gDNA used as material had been derived from T cells, B-cell-depleted T cells, or PBMCs.

In the source study's methods: Amplification of reference gene primers provided the estimated nucleated cell counts. Profiled with immunoSEQ multiplex PCR; TCRdb holds only in-frame clones, not every one. Clone size and V and J calls were adopted from that table, with D and trimming inferred from the DNA. Of roughly 80,000 clones detected, 80% to 90% appear once; the ten largest clones hold approximately 4.4%. V lost 5 bases, J lost 4 bases, and 10 bases stayed unmatched. This CDR3 contains 17 residues. CDR1 is LNHNV and CDR2 is YYDKDF in the germline V gene (reference sequence). The clonotype originates from a woman older than 75 with acute or convalescent COVID-19. The chain is built from TRBV15 and TRBJ2-3; 12 nucleotides line up with TRBD1. The sequencing sample was made of peripheral blood. In DNA, the CDR3 is TGTGCCACCAGCGAGGGACAGGGGGCGTCCCCCGCAGATACGCAGTATTTT. It is translated as CATSEGQGASPADTQYF.